This entry concerns a single T cell receptor (beta chain). The CDR3 consists of 14 residues. In germline, CDR1 is SEHNR, CDR2 FQNEAQ (reference sequence). With 5 bases removed from V and 1 base from J, the gap between germline ends came to 11 bases. Original processing notes: Using reference gene primer amplification, nucleated cell counts were estimated. TCRdb keeps only in-frame clones here, not all; method: immunoSEQ multiplex PCR. V and J calls and clone size are those listed in that table; D and trimming were worked out from the DNA. The sample shows some 150,000 clones, 89% of them seen only once. This record comes from a study of blood T cell repertoires in COVID-19. Study-wide background: There were acute and convalescent COVID-19 samples, and they came from the United States, Italy and Spain.

The sequence was collected from a woman in her late teens or twenties who had recovered from COVID-19. What was sequenced was PBMCs or T cells enriched from blood (not recorded which). The chain recombines TRBV7-9 with TRBJ2-5; D possibly corresponds to TRBD1 (6 bases). The CDR3 sequence: CASSPGQIQETQYF. The DNA of the CDR3 is TGTGCCAGCAGCCCTGGACAGATCCAAGAGACCCAGTACTTC. Full variable domain (rest looked up from reference TRBV7-9 and TRBJ2-5): DTGVSQNPRHKITKRGQNVTFRCDPISEHNRLYWYRQTLGQGPEFLTYFQNEAQLEKSRLLSDRFSAERPKGSFSTLEIQRTEQGDSAMYLCASSPGQIQETQYFGPGTRLLVL.